This record concerns one TCR beta chain sequence. TCRdb fed the reads into MiXCR, producing one record per CDR3 protein. The sample lists about 140,000 distinct CDR3 sequences; 5.5% to 8% were seen once. The data were taken from a study of T cell repertoires in cytomegalovirus infection. The length of the CDR3 is 13 residues. CDR1 and CDR2 from the germline V gene are KGHDR and SFDVKD. The germline V and J ends were trimmed by 8 bases and 3 bases, with 10 bases remaining between them. The sequenced sample was PBMCs. The chain uses TRBV24-1 and TRBJ1-5; TRBD1 is a possible D gene (6 bases). The sequence was obtained from a human donor in good health (CMV status not recorded). Some clones in this sample may be carry-over from other donors' samples. This CDR3 is CATTTGNNQPQHF. CDR3 sequence (DNA): TGTGCCACCACTACAGGGAACAATCAGCCCCAGCATTTT.